This TCR beta chain derives from a study of OX40 agonist ivuxolimab in advanced cancers. Study overall: Patients were infused with ivuxolimab every 2 weeks at 0.01 to 10 mg/kg. Antecedent anti-PD-1, anti-PD-L1 or anti-CTLA-4 therapy was permissible, with roughly 36% having received some. Whole-study findings and limits: Partial responders dosed at 0.1-3.0 mg/kg displayed clonal expansion ranking among the lowest.

Details on this clone: The antigen is undetermined.

Method: immunoSEQ multiplex PCR; TCRdb's copy keeps in-frame clones and lacks some. Of approximately 50,000 clones in the sample, almost 90% were seen once. The germline V gene encodes CDR1 MGHRA and CDR2 YSYEKL. CDR3 length: 16 residues. The ends lost 9 bases at V and 4 bases at J; junction bases unmatched: 13. This sequence was found in an adult with an advanced solid tumor such as melanoma, head and neck, liver or kidney cancer. Sequenced here: CD4+ or CD8+ T cells sorted from blood, sampled in a trial of the OX40 agonist ivuxolimab. V and J are TRBV4-1 and TRBJ2-1, with TRBD2 matching 9 bases. CDR3 amino acids: CARWMYSGSSYNEQFF. The CDR3 DNA is TGCGCCAGGTGGATGTATAGCGGGAGTTCTTACAATGAGCAGTTCTTC.